The 14 T cell receptor beta chains below were found in one sample sequenced in a study of blood T cell repertoires in COVID-19. Produced via immunoSEQ multiplex PCR; TCRdb's table is partial and in-frame only. The sample lists about 190,000 clones; about 86% were seen once. Sequenced input: PBMCs or T cells enriched from blood (not recorded which). The receptor set was obtained from a middle-aged woman in a cohort exposed to, infected with or recovered from COVID-19 (not recorded which).

This chain links TRBV4-1 with TRBJ1-1, with D unclear. This CDR3 has 16 residues. Between the trimmed V and J ends, which lost 1 base and 0 bases, there was a span of 12 bases. Germline-derived CDR1 and CDR2 are MGHRA and YSYEKL. The CDR3 DNA is TGCGCCAGCAGCCAAGGGGCCAGTTATATGAACACTGAAGCTTTCTTT. The encoded protein is CASSQGASYMNTEAFF.

The chain links TRBV14 to TRBJ2-7; D may be TRBD2 (7 bases). CDR1 is SGHDN, CDR2 FVKESK, per germline. The CDR3 length is 16 residues. V dropped 2 bases and J dropped 4 bases, with 18 bases sitting between them. The CDR3 bases are TGTGCCAGCAGCCAACGTGAGGGGGGGACCCTATACGAGCAGTACTTC. This encodes CASSQREGGTLYEQYF. Supplemented by reference TRBV14 and TRBJ2-7, the full variable domain reads EAGVTQFPSHSVIEKGQTVTLRCDPISGHDNLYWYRRVMGKEIKFLLHFVKESKQDESGMPNNRFLAERTGGTYSTLKVQPAELEDSGVYFCASSQREGGTLYEQYFGPGTRLTVT.

The V call is TRBV6-5, the J call TRBJ1-1, with 9 bases aligning to TRBD1. Germline assignment: CDR1 MNHEY and CDR2 SVGAGI. Trimming removed 6 bases from V and 7 bases from J; junction bases left unmatched: 6. The CDR3 totals 13 residues. CDR3: CASRTGGVGEAFF. CDR3 coding DNA: TGTGCCAGCAGAACAGGGGGCGTCGGTGAAGCTTTCTTT.

The chain employs TRBV5-8 and TRBJ1-5; D uncertain. Germline V gene data show CDR1 as SGHTS and CDR2 as YDEGEE. This CDR3 spans 15 amino acids. V was cut by 3 bases and J by 0 bases, with 10 bases left in between. CDR3 coding DNA: TGTGCCAGCAGCTCAGCGGGAATTAGCAATCAGCCCCAGCATTTT. This gives the protein CASSSAGISNQPQHF. Filled out from reference TRBV5-8 and TRBJ1-5, the complete variable domain reads EAGVTQSPTHLIKTRGQQATLRCSPISGHTSVYWYQQALGLGLQFLLWYDEGEERNRGNFPPRFSGRQFPNYSSELNVNALELEDSALYLCASSSAGISNQPQHFGDGTRLSIL.

The chain combines TRBV6-2 or TRBV6-3 with TRBJ2-2, with 14 bases matching TRBD2. The germline V gene has CDR1 MNHEY and CDR2 SVGEGT. The J segment lost 2 bases and the V segment lost 5 bases, leaving 7 bases of the junction unmatched. CDR3 length: 18 amino acids. In DNA, the CDR3 is TGTGCCAGCAGTAAAACCGGGACTAGCGGGAGCAACACCGGGGAGCTGTTTTTT. Its protein is CASSKTGTSGSNTGELFF.

The chain combines TRBV30 with TRBJ2-3, with 11 bases aligning to TRBD2. CDR3 size: 18 residues. CDR1 GTSNPN and CDR2 SVGIG come from the germline V gene (reference sequence). V shed 1 base and J 4 bases; nucleotides not matched to a gene: 13. The CDR3 DNA follows: TGTGCCTGGAGTGGTCTCGGTAGCGGGAGGGCCATCGCAGATACGCAGTATTTT. Protein product: CAWSGLGSGRAIADTQYF.

The CDR3 DNA reads as TGTGCCAGCAGCGGGGACAGGGCCTGGGCCGGGGAGCTGTTTTTT. This sequence encodes CASSGDRAWAGELFF. V gene TRBV3-1 (or the pseudogene TRBV3-2) combines with J gene TRBJ2-2; 9 bases fit TRBD1. J was trimmed by 6 bases and V by 5 bases; bases with no gene match: 7. The length of the CDR3 is 15 residues. The germline V gene encodes CDR1 LGHDT and CDR2 YNNKEL (reference sequence).

The chain couples TRBV6-2 or TRBV6-3 to TRBJ2-1; 13 positions match TRBD2. CDR1 is MNHEY, CDR2 SVGEGT, per germline. Losses at the gene ends were 2 bases for V and 9 bases for J; bases not matched to a gene: 7. CDR3 size: 16 residues. DNA for the CDR3: TGTGCCAGCAGTTACCCTGGACTAGCGGGAGCCCGTGAGCAGTTCTTC. It yields the protein CASSYPGLAGAREQFF.

This clone has a count of ten or more. Other DNA sequences in the sample encode the same CDR3. V usage is TRBV10-3 and J usage is TRBJ2-2, with 8 nucleotides matching TRBD1. In germline, CDR1 is ENHRY, CDR2 SYGVKD. The length of the CDR3 is 13 residues. With V trimmed by 6 bases and J by 5 bases, 2 bases remained unmatched. CDR3 in amino acids: CAISDRGTGELFF. DNA of the CDR3: TGTGCCATCAGCGACAGGGGAACCGGGGAGCTGTTTTTT.

The genes are TRBV3-1 (or the pseudogene TRBV3-2) and TRBJ1-4; 10 bases fit TRBD1. This CDR3 is built from 17 residues. Trimming cost V 4 bases and J 1 base; bases outside gene matches: 6. CDR1 and CDR2 (germline): LGHDT, YNNKEL (reference sequence). CDR3 region: CASSLRGQGVTNEKLFF. CDR3 bases: TGTGCCAGCAGCCTTAGAGGACAGGGGGTAACTAATGAAAAACTGTTTTTT.

The J gene is TRBJ1-1, the V gene TRBV5-1; unclear D gene. CDR1 is SGHRS and CDR2 is YFSETQ in the germline V gene. The CDR3 is made up of 14 amino acids. Trimming cost V 5 bases and J 1 base, with 12 bases left between them. The chain's CDR3 is CASREGLANTEAFF. The DNA of the CDR3 is TGCGCCAGCAGGGAGGGCCTTGCGAACACTGAAGCTTTCTTT.

The chain couples TRBV28 to TRBJ2-4; D perhaps matches TRBD1 (5 bases). CDR3 length: 14 amino acids. Germline assignment: CDR1 MDHEN and CDR2 SYDVKM. Trimming took off 4 bases at V and 1 base at J, with 8 bases between the two ends. DNA of the CDR3: TGTGCCAGCAGTTCCAGGGCTGCCAAAAACATTCAGTACTTC. Its translation: CASSSRAAKNIQYF.

This clone has more than one count but fewer than ten. V is TRBV19 and J is TRBJ1-1; the D gene is possibly TRBD1 (6 bases). Trimming removed 5 bases at V and 5 bases at J, with 18 bases between. The germline V gene has CDR1 LNHDA and CDR2 SQIVND (reference sequence). The length of the CDR3 is 15 residues. The CDR3 DNA sequence: TGTGCCAGTAGTGAACTCAGGGGTAGGAGAACTGAAGCTTTCTTT. Translated: CASSELRGRRTEAFF.

The V gene is TRBV7-8, the J gene TRBJ2-1, with 11 positions matching TRBD2. The germline V gene encodes CDR1 SGHVS and CDR2 FQNEAQ. Unmatched junction bases numbered 12, after V lost 1 base and J lost 7 bases. This CDR3 is built from 18 residues. CDR3 DNA sequence: TGTGCCAGCAGCTTAGTGGAGACTAGCGGGGTTTACCGGAATGAGCAGTTCTTC. The encoded protein is CASSLVETSGVYRNEQFF.